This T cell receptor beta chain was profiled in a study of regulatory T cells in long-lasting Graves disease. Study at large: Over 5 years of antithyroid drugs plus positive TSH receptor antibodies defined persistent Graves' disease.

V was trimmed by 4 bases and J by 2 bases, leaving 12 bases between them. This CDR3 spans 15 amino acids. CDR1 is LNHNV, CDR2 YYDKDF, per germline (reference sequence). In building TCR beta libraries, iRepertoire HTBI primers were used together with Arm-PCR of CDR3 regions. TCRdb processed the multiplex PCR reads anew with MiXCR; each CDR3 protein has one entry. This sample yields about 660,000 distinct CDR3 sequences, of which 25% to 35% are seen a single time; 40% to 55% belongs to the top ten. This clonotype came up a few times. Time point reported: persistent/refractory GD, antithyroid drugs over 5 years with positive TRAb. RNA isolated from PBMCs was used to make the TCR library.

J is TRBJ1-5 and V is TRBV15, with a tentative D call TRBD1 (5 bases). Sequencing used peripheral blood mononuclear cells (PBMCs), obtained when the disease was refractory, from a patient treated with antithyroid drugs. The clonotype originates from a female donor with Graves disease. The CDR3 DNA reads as TGTGCCACCAGCAAAGCCCAGGGAGGCAATCAGCCCCAGCATTTT. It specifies CATSKAQGGNQPQHF.